The rows below give T cell receptor beta chains drawn from one sample of a study of blood T cell repertoires in COVID-19. This table comes from immunoSEQ multiplex PCR, and its TCRdb copy is limited to in-frame clones, with some not included. The sample includes 30,000 to 35,000 clones, 80% to 90% of them seen just once. The sample comprised peripheral blood. These receptors all stem from a man aged 60 to 75 with active COVID-19. Each CDR3 is given with its conserved first and last residue. Each record gives: V gene, clone size, J gene, D gene, CDR3 DNA, CDR3 protein. A D gene is named only where the DNA matches it firmly. Not every row has a clone size; where given, it reads once, few, many or a size class.

TRBV2	-	TRBJ2-4	TRBD2	TGTGCCAGCAGACCCCTAGCGGGGGGGAGAAAAAACATTCAGTACTTC	CASRPLAGGRKNIQYF
TRBV7-2	-	TRBJ2-2	TRBD1	TGTGCCAGCGGACAGGGGGCCGGCGGGGAGCTGTTTTTT	CASGQGAGGELFF
TRBV5-5	-	TRBJ2-1	-	TGTGCCAGCAGCTTAGGAGGGAGCTCCTACAATGAGCAGTTCTTC	CASSLGGSSYNEQFF
TRBV7-2	-	TRBJ2-7	TRBD2	TGTGCCAGCAGCTTAGGCGGGGGGCCCGCCTACGAGCAGTACTTC	CASSLGGGPAYEQYF
TRBV3-1/TRBV3-2	-	TRBJ1-6	TRBD1	TGTGCCAGCAGACACAAGGGACAGGGCGGTGGTTCACCCCTCCACTTT	CASRHKGQGGGSPLHF
TRBV9	-	TRBJ2-7	TRBD2	TGTGCCAGCAGCGTAGCATGGACTAGCGGCTACGAGCAGTACTTC	CASSVAWTSGYEQYF
TRBV6-5	-	TRBJ2-4	-	TGTGCCAGCAGTTACCCGGGGGAAGACAAAAACATTCAGTACTTC	CASSYPGEDKNIQYF
TRBV27	-	TRBJ1-4	-	TGTGCCAGCAGCTGGACGGGGGATGAAAAACTGTTTTTT	CASSWTGDEKLFF
TRBV3-1/TRBV3-2	-	TRBJ1-5	-	TGTGCCAGCAGCCTCAGAGGGCAGCCCCAGCATTTT	CASSLRGQPQHF
TRBV12-3/TRBV12-4	once	TRBJ2-7	-	TGTGCCAGCAGTTTACAGATCCCCTACGAGCAGTACTTC	CASSLQIPYEQYF
TRBV12-3/TRBV12-4	-	TRBJ2-5	TRBD2	TGTGCCAGCAGTTGGAGGGAGGGAGAGACCCAGTACTTC	CASSWREGETQYF
TRBV9	-	TRBJ2-3	TRBD1	TGTGCCAGCAGTGGACAGGGGGCCAGAGATACGCAGTATTTT	CASSGQGARDTQYF
TRBV7-9	-	TRBJ2-7	TRBD1	TGTGCCAGCAGCCTCTCAGCCGGGACAGGTTCACAGTACTTC	CASSLSAGTGSQYF
TRBV5-6	-	TRBJ1-1	-	TGTGCCAGCAGCTTGGCCGGTGGTAGGGGTATGAACACTGAAGCTTTCTTT	CASSLAGGRGMNTEAFF
TRBV5-4	few	TRBJ1-5	-	TGTGCCAGCAGCGTTTGTCGGCCCCAGCATTTT	CASSVCRPQHF
TRBV4-1	-	TRBJ2-2	TRBD2	TGCGCCAGCAGCCGTCGGACTAGCGGGGCGAACACCGGGGAGCTGTTTTTT	CASSRRTSGANTGELFF